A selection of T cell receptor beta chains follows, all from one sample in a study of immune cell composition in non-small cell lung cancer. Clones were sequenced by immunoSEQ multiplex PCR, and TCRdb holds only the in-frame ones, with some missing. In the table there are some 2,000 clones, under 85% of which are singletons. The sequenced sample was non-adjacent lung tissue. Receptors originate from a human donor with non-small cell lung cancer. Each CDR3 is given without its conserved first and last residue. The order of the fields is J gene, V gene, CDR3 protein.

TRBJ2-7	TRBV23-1	ASSQSASGAYEQY
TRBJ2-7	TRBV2	ASSEIRGYYEQY
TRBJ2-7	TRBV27	ASSTGQGAGEQY
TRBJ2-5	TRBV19	ASSPGTSLVETQY
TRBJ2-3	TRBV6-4	ASSDGLAGDTQY
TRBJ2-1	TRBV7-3	ASSPGLAVYNEQF
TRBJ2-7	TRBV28	ASSLGGAVYEQY
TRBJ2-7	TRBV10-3	AIGGSMGYEQY
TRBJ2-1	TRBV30	AWSKLAGEYEQF
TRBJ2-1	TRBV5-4	ASRQGLAANEQF
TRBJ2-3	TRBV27	ASSFEQGTDTQY
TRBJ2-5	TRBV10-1	ASSDQRGETQY
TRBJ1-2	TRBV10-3	AISDVGDGYT
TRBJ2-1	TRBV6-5	ASSSSGRPYNEQF
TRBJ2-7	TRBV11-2	ASSLGGSDSYEQY
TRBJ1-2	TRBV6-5	ASSYYPFEGARGYT